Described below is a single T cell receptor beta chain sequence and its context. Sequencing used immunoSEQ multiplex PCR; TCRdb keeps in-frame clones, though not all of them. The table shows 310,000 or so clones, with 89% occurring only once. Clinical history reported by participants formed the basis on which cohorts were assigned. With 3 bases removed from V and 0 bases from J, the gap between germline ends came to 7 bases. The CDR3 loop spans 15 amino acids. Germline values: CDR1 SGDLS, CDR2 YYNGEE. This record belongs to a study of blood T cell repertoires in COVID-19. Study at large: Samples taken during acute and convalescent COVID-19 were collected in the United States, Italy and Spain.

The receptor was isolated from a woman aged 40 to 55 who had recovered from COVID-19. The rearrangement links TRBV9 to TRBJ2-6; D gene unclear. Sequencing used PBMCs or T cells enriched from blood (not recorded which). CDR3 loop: CASSETGSGANVLTF. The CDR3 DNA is TGTGCCAGCAGCGAAACCGGCTCTGGGGCCAACGTCCTGACTTTC. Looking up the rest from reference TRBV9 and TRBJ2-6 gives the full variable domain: DSGVTQTPKHLITATGQRVTLRCSPRSGDLSVYWYQQSLDQGLQFLIQYYNGEERAKGNILERFSAQQFPDLHSELNLSSLELGDSALYFCASSETGSGANVLTFGAGSRLTVL.